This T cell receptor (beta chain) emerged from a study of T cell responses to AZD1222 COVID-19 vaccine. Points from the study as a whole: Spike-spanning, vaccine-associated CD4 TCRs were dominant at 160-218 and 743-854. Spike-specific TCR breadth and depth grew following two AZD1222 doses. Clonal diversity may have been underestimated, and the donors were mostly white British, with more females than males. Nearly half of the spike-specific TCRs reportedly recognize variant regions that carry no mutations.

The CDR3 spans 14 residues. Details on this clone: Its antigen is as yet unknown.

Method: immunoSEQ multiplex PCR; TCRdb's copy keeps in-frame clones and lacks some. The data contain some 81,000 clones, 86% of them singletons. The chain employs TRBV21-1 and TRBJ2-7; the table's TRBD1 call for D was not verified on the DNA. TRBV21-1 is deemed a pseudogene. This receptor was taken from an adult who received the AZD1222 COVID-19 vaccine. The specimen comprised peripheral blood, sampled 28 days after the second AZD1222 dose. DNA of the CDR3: TGTGCCAGCAGAATACAGGGCTTGGGAAGCGAGCAGTACTTC. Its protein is CASRIQGLGSEQYF.